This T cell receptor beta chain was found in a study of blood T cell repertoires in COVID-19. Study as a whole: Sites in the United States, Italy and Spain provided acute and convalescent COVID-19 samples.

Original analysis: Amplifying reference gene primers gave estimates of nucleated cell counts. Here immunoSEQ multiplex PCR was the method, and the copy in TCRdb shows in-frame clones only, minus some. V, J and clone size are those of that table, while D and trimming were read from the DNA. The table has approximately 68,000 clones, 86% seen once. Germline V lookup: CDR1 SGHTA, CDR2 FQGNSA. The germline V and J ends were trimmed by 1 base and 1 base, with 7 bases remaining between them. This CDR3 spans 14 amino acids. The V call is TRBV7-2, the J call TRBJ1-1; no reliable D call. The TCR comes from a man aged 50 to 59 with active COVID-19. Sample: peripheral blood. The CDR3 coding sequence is TGTGCCAGCAGCTTAGTAGCGGGGAACACTGAAGCTTTCTTT. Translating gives CASSLVAGNTEAFF.